These 3 T cell receptor beta chains were sequenced from one sample in a study of blood T cell repertoires in COVID-19. Produced via immunoSEQ multiplex PCR; TCRdb's table is partial and in-frame only. The sample carries fewer than 600,000 clones, roughly 88% recorded once. Sequenced input: PBMCs or T cells enriched from blood (not recorded which). The receptor set was obtained from a middle-aged woman who had recovered from COVID-19.

The V and J genes are TRBV4-2 and TRBJ2-3, with TRBD2 matching over 9 bases. Looked up from germline, CDR1 is LGHNA and CDR2 is YNFKEQ. Trimming took 0 bases from V and 0 from J; bases not matched to a gene: 1. The CDR3 spans 16 residues. The CDR3 protein is CASSQDLAGSTDTQYF. Written as DNA, the CDR3 is TGTGCCAGCAGCCAAGACCTAGCGGGAAGCACAGATACGCAGTATTTT.

The J gene is TRBJ2-5, the V gene TRBV19; the match to TRBD1 covers 7 bases. V dropped 3 bases and J dropped 8; count of bases not matched to a gene: 12. The CDR3 consists of 15 residues. CDR1 LNHDA and CDR2 SQIVND come from the germline V gene (reference sequence). This CDR3 reads CASSITGTEPFTQYF. The CDR3 nucleotides are TGTGCCAGTAGTATTACCGGGACAGAACCTTTCACCCAGTACTTC.

The V gene is TRBV19, the J gene TRBJ2-7; D not certain. Germline lookup yields CDR1 LNHDA and CDR2 SQIVND (reference sequence). The CDR3 has 13 amino acids. V shed 10 bases and J shed 0 bases, with 13 bases lying between them. CDR3: CATSRRISYEQYF. CDR3 bases: TGTGCCACCTCCAGGCGAATCTCCTACGAGCAGTACTTC.